Presented here are 19 T cell receptor beta chains from one specimen sequenced in a study of T cell repertoires in cytomegalovirus infection. One entry per CDR3 protein, called by TCRdb with MiXCR from the reads. Here the sample spans approximately 500,000 distinct CDR3 sequences, approximately 15% being singletons. The source material was CD8+ T cells from PBMCs. The source of these receptors is a human donor in good health (CMV status not recorded). Some clones in this sample may be carry-over from other donors' samples.

In this sample, this clonotype turned up many times. The V call is TRBV4-1, the J call TRBJ1-4, with D perhaps TRBD1 (5 bases). The germline CDR1 and CDR2 sequences are MGHRA and YSYEKL. This CDR3 region has 15 residues. The V end lost 0 bases, the J end lost 8 bases, and 13 bases lay between the germline ends. CDR3 bases: TGCGCCAGCAGCCAAGACTCTGGGGCTCAGGAAAAACTGTTTTTT. Translating it yields CASSQDSGAQEKLFF.

The chain has TRBV7-3 and TRBJ1-1; 7 bases match TRBD1. V shed 1 base, J shed 2 bases, and the junction held 13 bases outside the gene matches. Germline V gene lookup returns CDR1 SGHTA and CDR2 FQGTGA. The CDR3 loop spans 18 amino acids. CDR3 bases: TGTGCCAGCAGCTTAAGGGGCAGGGAGGGGGCTACTAACACTGAAGCTTTCTTT. Translated: CASSLRGREGATNTEAFF.

In its sample, this clonotype was seen a few times. The chain links TRBV25-1 to TRBJ2-1; 11 positions agree with TRBD2. From germline, CDR1 is MGHDK and CDR2 SYGVNS. The CDR3 covers 17 residues. The V and J ends lost 3 bases and 3 bases, in that order; junction bases with no gene match: 7. Written as DNA, the CDR3 is TGTGCCAGCAGTGAGTCTCTAGCGGGAGGATACTACAATGAGCAGTTCTTC. Translated: CASSESLAGGYYNEQFF.

This chain connects TRBV25-1 to TRBJ1-2, with D maybe TRBD1 (6 bases). The V end was cut by 6 bases, the J end by 5 bases, with 13 bases between. CDR1 is MGHDK and CDR2 is SYGVNS in the germline V gene. This CDR3 comprises 13 residues. The CDR3 loop reads CASSTGRKYGYTF. Written as DNA, the CDR3 is TGTGCCAGCAGCACAGGGAGAAAGTATGGCTACACCTTC.

A few counts support this clonotype. This sequence joins TRBV27 and TRBJ2-7; 8 bases are shared with TRBD2. V gave up 6 bases and J gave up 3 bases; unmatched junction bases: 7. CDR1 and CDR2 from the germline V gene are MNHEY and SMNVEV (reference sequence). CDR3 size: 14 residues. CDR3 nucleotides: TGTGCCAGCAGCCCCCGCGGGGGGCTCTACGAGCAGTACTTC. This encodes CASSPRGGLYEQYF.

The V gene is TRBV23-1, the J gene TRBJ2-3; D gene unclear. TRBV23-1 is an ORF, and what it does is uncertain. V lost 7 bases and J 4 bases, leaving 18 bases between the germline ends. The CDR3 covers 15 residues. CDR3 region: CASTPAVVYPDTQYF. Here the CDR3 DNA reads TGCGCCAGCACTCCCGCAGTGGTTTACCCAGATACGCAGTATTTT.

This clonotype was counted ten times or more. V is TRBV28 and J is TRBJ1-1; possibly TRBD1 for D (5 bases). V lost 2 bases and J lost 2, with 9 bases in between. The CDR3 spans 14 residues. Germline values: CDR1 MDHEN, CDR2 SYDVKM. The CDR3 nucleotides are TGTGCCAGCAGTTTAGGCAGGGATAACACTGAAGCTTTCTTT. Its protein is CASSLGRDNTEAFF. Looking up the rest from reference TRBV28 and TRBJ1-1 gives the full variable domain: DVKVTQSSRYLVKRTGEKVFLECVQDMDHENMFWYRQDPGLGLRLIYFSYDVKMKEKGDIPEGYSVSREKKERFSLILESASTNQTSMYLCASSLGRDNTEAFFGQGTRLTVV.

This clonotype has more than one count but fewer than ten. The chain is built from TRBV13 and TRBJ2-1; weak D call: TRBD1 (5 bases). This CDR3 contains 14 residues. The germline CDR1 and CDR2 sequences are PRHDT and FYEKMQ (reference sequence). Trimming cost V 5 bases and J 7 bases, with 15 bases left between them. Written as DNA, the CDR3 is TGTGCCAGCAGCCGCTGGGGCGCACCAAATGAGCAGTTCTTC. Protein sequence: CASSRWGAPNEQFF.

This chain joins TRBV4-2 and TRBJ2-5; 12 bases line up with TRBD2. CDR1 LGHNA and CDR2 YNFKEQ come from the germline V gene. V lost 5 bases, J lost 3 bases, and 7 bases stayed unmatched. There are 16 residues in the CDR3. The CDR3, as DNA: TGTGCCAGCAGCGATCGGACTAGCGGGGCCGAAGAGACCCAGTACTTC. It codes for CASSDRTSGAEETQYF.

A few counts support this clonotype. V is TRBV2 and J is TRBJ1-2; D ambiguous. The CDR3 consists of 15 residues. Trimming removed 6 bases at V and 6 bases at J, with 20 bases between. The germline gives CDR1 SNHLY, CDR2 FYNNEI. The chain's CDR3 is CASREIRTLADGYTF. The CDR3 DNA reads TGTGCCAGCAGAGAAATCCGGACTCTGGCGGATGGCTACACCTTC.

This clonotype was detected ten times or more. This chain joins TRBV5-5 and TRBJ1-4, with 10 bases aligning to TRBD1. V lost 4 bases to trimming and J lost 5 bases; unmatched junction nucleotides: 8. The V gene's germline CDR1 is SGHKS and CDR2 YYEKEE (reference sequence). This CDR3 comprises 16 residues. The CDR3 DNA reads as TGTGCCAGCAGCCAACTTTGGGGACAGGGGAATGAAAAACTGTTTTTT. Protein product: CASSQLWGQGNEKLFF. The full variable domain, in which reference TRBV5-5 and TRBJ1-4 provide the parts outside the CDR3, is DAGVTQSPTHLIKTRGQQVTLRCSPISGHKSVSWYQQVLGQGPQFIFQYYEKEERGRGNFPDRFSARQFPNYSSELNVNALLLGDSALYLCASSQLWGQGNEKLFFGSGTQLSVL.

The chain employs TRBV6-5 and TRBJ1-4; 8 bases match TRBD1. This CDR3 contains 16 residues. With V trimmed by 2 bases and J by 4 bases, 6 bases remained unmatched. CDR1 MNHEY and CDR2 SVGAGI come from the germline V gene. The CDR3, as DNA: TGTGCCAGCAGTTACAAACTCAGGGGGCTTAATGAAAAACTGTTTTTT. Translated: CASSYKLRGLNEKLFF.

For this clonotype: A much bigger clone sits one base away, suggesting this may be a read error. The chain couples TRBV28 to TRBJ2-4; D ambiguous. The germline CDR1 and CDR2 sequences are MDHEN and SYDVKM. The CDR3 runs to 16 residues. The V gene lost 4 bases and the J gene lost 3 bases, with 16 bases spanning the gap. CDR3 nucleotide sequence: TGTGCCAGCAGTTCCCGGGCCTGGATAGACAAAAACATTCAGTACTTC. Its protein product is CASSSRAWIDKNIQYF.

This clonotype was counted between two and nine times. J is TRBJ2-3 and V is TRBV9, with D perhaps TRBD1 or TRBD2 (5 bases each). The CDR3 runs to 17 residues. Trimming took 3 bases from V and 3 from J, leaving 20 bases between them. CDR1 and CDR2 from the germline V gene are SGDLS and YYNGEE. In DNA, the CDR3 is TGTGCCAGCAGCGCCCGGTGGGACGAAACGGGGACAGATACGCAGTATTTT. It translates to CASSARWDETGTDTQYF.

The CDR3 coding sequence is TGTGCCAGCAGCTTGGAACTAGCGGGGGAGGGTAGACTGGGGCAGTTCTTC. Protein product: CASSLELAGEGRLGQFF. The chain uses TRBV5-6 and TRBJ2-1, with 11 nucleotides matching TRBD2. Trimming cost V 0 bases and J 12 bases; bases outside gene matches: 14. This CDR3 comprises 17 residues. The germline V gene has CDR1 SGHDT and CDR2 YYEEEE.

This chain connects TRBV29-1 to TRBJ2-7, with a tentative D call TRBD2 (6 bases). This CDR3 has 12 residues. The V end was cut by 7 bases, the J end by 4 bases, with 14 bases between. Germline loops: CDR1 SQVTM, CDR2 ANQGSEA. The CDR3 loop reads CSGAAGKYEQYF. The CDR3 DNA sequence: TGCAGCGGTGCGGCGGGAAAGTACGAGCAGTACTTC.

This clonotype was found many times. The chain joins TRBV27 to TRBJ2-1; 8 nucleotides match TRBD2. The CDR3 contains 16 residues. Germline V gene data show CDR1 as MNHEY and CDR2 as SMNVEV (reference sequence). Trimming removed 5 bases from V and 2 bases from J; junction bases left unmatched: 8. CDR3 DNA sequence: TGTGCCAGCAGTGCAAGTAGCGGGGAGACCTACAATGAGCAGTTCTTC. This gives the protein CASSASSGETYNEQFF.

The table lists this clonotype with many counts. V gene TRBV7-9 combines with J gene TRBJ2-7; D is unresolved. Trimming shortened V by 1 base and J by 7 bases, and 11 bases separated the two germline ends. This CDR3 is built from 13 residues. The germline V gene has CDR1 SEHNR and CDR2 FQNEAQ (reference sequence). This CDR3 reads CASSLEFLGEQYF. Here the CDR3 DNA reads TGTGCCAGCAGCTTAGAATTCTTGGGGGAGCAGTACTTC.

V gene TRBV18 combines with J gene TRBJ2-7, with D uncertain. CDR3 length equals 16 residues. CDR1 and CDR2 (germline): KGHSH, LQKENI. Between the trimmed V and J ends, which lost 6 bases and 0 bases, there was a span of 18 bases. CDR3 residues: CASSTSRGSRSYEQYF. CDR3 DNA: TGTGCCAGCTCCACCTCACGTGGCTCTCGCTCCTACGAGCAGTACTTC.